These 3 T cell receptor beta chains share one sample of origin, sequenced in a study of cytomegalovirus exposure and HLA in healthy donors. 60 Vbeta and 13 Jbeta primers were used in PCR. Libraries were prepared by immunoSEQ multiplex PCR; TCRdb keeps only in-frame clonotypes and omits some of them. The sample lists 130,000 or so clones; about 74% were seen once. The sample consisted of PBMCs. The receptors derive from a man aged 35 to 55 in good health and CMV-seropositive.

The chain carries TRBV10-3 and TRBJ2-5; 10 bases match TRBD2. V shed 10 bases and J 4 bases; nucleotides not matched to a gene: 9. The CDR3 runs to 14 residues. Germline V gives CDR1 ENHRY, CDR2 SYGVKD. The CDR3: CATGFSGGGETQYF. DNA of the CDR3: TGTGCCACGGGGTTCAGCGGGGGGGGAGAGACCCAGTACTTC.

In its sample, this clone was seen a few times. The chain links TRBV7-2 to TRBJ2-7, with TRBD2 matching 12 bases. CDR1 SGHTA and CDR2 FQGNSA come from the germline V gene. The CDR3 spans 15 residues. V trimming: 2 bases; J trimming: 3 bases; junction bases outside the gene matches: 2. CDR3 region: CASSLRLAGVYEQYF. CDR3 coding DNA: TGTGCCAGCAGCTTAAGACTAGCGGGAGTCTACGAGCAGTACTTC.

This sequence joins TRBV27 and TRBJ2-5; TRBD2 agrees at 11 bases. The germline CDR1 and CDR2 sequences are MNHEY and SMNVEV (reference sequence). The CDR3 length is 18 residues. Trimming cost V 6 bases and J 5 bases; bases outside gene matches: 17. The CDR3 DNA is TGTGCCAGCAGAAGAACTAGCGGGAGTGGGGGCTTGGCGGAGACCCAGTACTTC. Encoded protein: CASRRTSGSGGLAETQYF.